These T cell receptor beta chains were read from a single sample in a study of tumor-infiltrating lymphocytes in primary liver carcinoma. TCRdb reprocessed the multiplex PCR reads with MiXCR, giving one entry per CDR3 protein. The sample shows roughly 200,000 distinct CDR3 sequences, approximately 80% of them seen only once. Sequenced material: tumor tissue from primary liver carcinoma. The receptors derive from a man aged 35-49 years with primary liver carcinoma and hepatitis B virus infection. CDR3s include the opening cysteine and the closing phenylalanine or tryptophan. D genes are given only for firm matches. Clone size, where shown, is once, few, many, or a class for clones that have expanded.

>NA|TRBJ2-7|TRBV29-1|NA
CSVNTRYVDEQYF
TGCAGTGTCAATACAAGGTATGTCGACGAGCAGTACTTC
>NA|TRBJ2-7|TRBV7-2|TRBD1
CASSLGQGSAYEQYF
TGTGCCAGCAGCCTTGGACAGGGGTCCGCTTACGAGCAGTACTTC
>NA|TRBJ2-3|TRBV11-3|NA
CSSSHGGGPTGTQYF
TGTTCCAGCAGCCACGGTGGGGGTCCCACAGGTACGCAGTATTTT
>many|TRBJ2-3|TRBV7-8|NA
CASSPRTDTQYF
TGTGCCAGCAGCCCTAGAACAGATACGCAGTATTTT
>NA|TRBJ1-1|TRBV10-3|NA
CAMQGGGVNTETSF
TGTGCCATGCAAGGGGGAGGAGTGAACACTGAAACTTCCTTT
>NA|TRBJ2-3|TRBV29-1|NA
CSFRSTSTDMQYF
TGCAGCTTCCGGTCAACTAGCACAGACATGCAGTATTTT
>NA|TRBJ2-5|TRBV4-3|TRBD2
CASSQNWGGETRYF
TGCGCCAGCAGCCAAAACTGGGGGGGGGAGACCCGATACTTC
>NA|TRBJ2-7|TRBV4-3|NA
CASTQEIAASSYEQYF
TGCGCCAGCACCCAAGAAATAGCGGCGAGCTCCTACGAGCAGTATTTC
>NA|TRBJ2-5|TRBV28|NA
CASNGDNLRQTQYF
TGTGCCAGCAATGGGGACAACCTTAGGCAGACCCAGTACTTC
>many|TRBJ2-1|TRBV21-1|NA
CASSKARPDRPNEQFF
TGTGCCAGCAGCAAAGCGCGTCCGGACCGGCCAAATGAGCAGTTCTTC